Following are 10 T cell receptor beta chains from one sample sequenced in a study of a mutant IDH1 vaccine in newly diagnosed glioma. Time point defined: week 23, last vaccination. A 20-mer mutant IDH1 peptide at 300 ug was injected subcutaneously with topical imiquimod. No antigen has been assigned to these receptors. Here immunoSEQ multiplex PCR was the method, and the copy in TCRdb shows in-frame clones only, minus some. The sample includes around 60,000 clones, 85% of them seen just once. The sequenced sample was PBMCs, obtained from a glioma patient whose treatment included an IDH1 peptide vaccine. These receptors were obtained from a man between 25 and 39 years old with glioma.

The chain joins TRBV18 to TRBJ1-2, with 9 bases lining up with TRBD1. The CDR3 totals 16 residues. With V trimmed by 3 bases and J by 2 bases, 7 bases remained unmatched. Germline assignment: CDR1 KGHSH and CDR2 LQKENI. The CDR3 loop reads CASSPPGTGLNYGYTF. In nucleotides, the CDR3 is TGTGCCAGCTCACCCCCCGGGACAGGGTTGAACTATGGCTACACCTTC. Looking up the rest from reference TRBV18 and TRBJ1-2 gives the full variable domain: NAGVMQNPRHLVRRRGQEARLRCSPMKGHSHVYWYRQLPEEGLKFMVYLQKENIIDESGMPKERFSAEFPKEGPSILRIQQVVRGDSAAYFCASSPPGTGLNYGYTFGSGTRLTVV.

J is TRBJ1-1 and V is TRBV28; D remains ambiguous. CDR3 length: 13 amino acids. V lost 2 bases to trimming and J lost 0 bases, with 4 bases between them. The germline CDR1 and CDR2 sequences are MDHEN and SYDVKM. CDR3 coding DNA: TGTGCCAGCAGTTTAGGGATGAACACTGAAGCTTTCTTT. Protein product: CASSLGMNTEAFF. The variable domain in full, with the rest retrieved from reference TRBV28 and TRBJ1-1, is DVKVTQSSRYLVKRTGEKVFLECVQDMDHENMFWYRQDPGLGLRLIYFSYDVKMKEKGDIPEGYSVSREKKERFSLILESASTNQTSMYLCASSLGMNTEAFFGQGTRLTVV.

The gene calls are TRBV7-7 and TRBJ2-7, with D hard to call. The CDR3 has 13 amino acids. Deletions cut 5 bases from V and 6 bases from J, with 14 bases between. Germline loops: CDR1 SSHAT, CDR2 FNYEAQ (reference sequence). The CDR3 DNA reads as TGTGCCAGCAGCCGTGAAATTGGGTCCGAGCAGTACTTC. It yields the protein CASSREIGSEQYF.

This clone was picked up a small number of times. This chain joins TRBV6-5 and TRBJ2-4, with 9 bases fitting TRBD1. The CDR3 loop spans 14 amino acids. The ends lost 6 bases at V and 10 bases at J; junction bases unmatched: 10. Germline V gene lookup returns CDR1 MNHEY and CDR2 SVGAGI. The CDR3 nucleotides read TGTGCCAGCAGGGTCTCCCTACAGGGGGCAATTCAGTACTTC. Translating gives CASRVSLQGAIQYF.

This chain joins TRBV6-1 and TRBJ2-7, with a tentative D call TRBD1 (5 bases). The CDR3 sequence is 20 residues long. The V and J ends lost 4 bases and 0 bases respectively, with 28 bases between them. Germline V gene data show CDR1 as MNHNS and CDR2 as SASEGT. The CDR3 coding sequence is TGTGCCAGCAGTGCCCAACCCCCGGCAACCCGGACAAGCCTCTCCTACGAGCAGTACTTC. It is translated as CASSAQPPATRTSLSYEQYF.

Written as DNA, the CDR3 is TGTGCCAGCAGCTCCCCGTACGCCTACGAGCAGTACTTC. Its protein product is CASSSPYAYEQYF. The chain couples TRBV11-2 to TRBJ2-7; D gene unclear. The V end was cut by 4 bases, the J end by 2 bases, with 9 bases between. Germline CDR1 reads SGHAT; CDR2 reads FQNNGV. The CDR3 totals 13 residues. Full variable domain (outside the CDR3, taken from reference TRBV11-2 and TRBJ2-7): EAGVAQSPRYKIIEKRQSVAFWCNPISGHATLYWYQQILGQGPKLLIQFQNNGVVDDSQLPKDRFSAERLKGVDSTLKIQPAKLEDSAVYLCASSSPYAYEQYFGPGTRLTVT.

The chain joins TRBV6-5 to TRBJ1-1, with 9 bases lining up with TRBD1. This CDR3 comprises 14 residues. Looked up from germline, CDR1 is MNHEY and CDR2 is SVGAGI. V gave up 2 bases and J gave up 10 bases; unmatched junction bases: 8. CDR3 amino acids: CASSYDYRGRPAFF. The DNA for the CDR3 is TGTGCCAGCAGTTACGACTACAGGGGGCGTCCAGCTTTCTTT.

The chain carries TRBV27 and TRBJ1-5; perhaps TRBD1 as D (6 bases). CDR1 and CDR2 from the germline V gene are MNHEY and SMNVEV (reference sequence). V dropped 5 bases and J dropped 2 bases, with 13 bases sitting between them. This CDR3 spans 15 amino acids. CDR3 residues: CASSESAGGNQPQHF. DNA for the CDR3: TGTGCCAGCAGTGAATCGGCAGGGGGCAATCAGCCCCAGCATTTT.

CDR3 amino acids: CASSERGPLGGETQYF. The CDR3 nucleotides read TGTGCCAGCAGCGAACGGGGACCTTTAGGTGGAGAGACCCAGTACTTC. The chain links TRBV9 to TRBJ2-5, with D perhaps being TRBD1 or TRBD2 (5 bases each). The CDR3 loop spans 16 amino acids. Trimming shortened V by 3 bases and J by 4 bases, and 19 bases separated the two germline ends. Looked up from germline, CDR1 is SGDLS and CDR2 is YYNGEE.

This clone was observed once. V usage is TRBV10-2 and J usage is TRBJ2-1; 9 bases fit TRBD1. Germline trimming cut 4 bases from V and 3 bases from J; bases unmatched to any gene: 10. CDR1 and CDR2 (germline): WSHSY, SAAADI. The CDR3 totals 17 residues. The CDR3 loop reads CASSGPRDRAHYNEQFF. As DNA, the CDR3 is TGCGCCAGCAGTGGACCCCGGGACAGGGCCCACTACAATGAGCAGTTCTTC.